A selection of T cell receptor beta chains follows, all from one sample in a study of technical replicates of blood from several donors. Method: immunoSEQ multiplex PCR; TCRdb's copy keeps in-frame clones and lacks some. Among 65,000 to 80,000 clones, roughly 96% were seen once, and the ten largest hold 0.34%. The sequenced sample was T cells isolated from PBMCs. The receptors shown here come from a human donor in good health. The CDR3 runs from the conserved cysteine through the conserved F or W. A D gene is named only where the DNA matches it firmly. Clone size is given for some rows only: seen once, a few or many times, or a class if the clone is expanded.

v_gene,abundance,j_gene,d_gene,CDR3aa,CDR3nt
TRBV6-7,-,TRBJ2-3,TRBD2,CASSYWASGRVNTQYF,TGTGCCAGCAGTTACTGGGCTAGCGGGAGGGTCAATACGCAGTATTTT
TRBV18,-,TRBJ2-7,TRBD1,CASSPGTGAGYEQYF,TGTGCCAGCTCACCGGGGACAGGGGCAGGCTACGAGCAGTACTTC
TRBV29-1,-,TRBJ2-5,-,CSGSSVPQETQYF,TGCAGCGGCTCGTCGGTCCCCCAAGAGACCCAGTACTTC
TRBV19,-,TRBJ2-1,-,CASLAEPYNEQFF,TGTGCCAGCCTTGCGGAACCCTACAATGAGCAGTTCTTC
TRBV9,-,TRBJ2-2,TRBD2,CASSALATGTTPNTGELFF,TGTGCCAGCAGCGCCTTAGCTACCGGGACTACCCCGAACACCGGGGAGCTGTTTTTT
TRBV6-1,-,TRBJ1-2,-,CASSITGRYTF,TGTGCCAGCAGTATAACAGGACGCTACACCTTC
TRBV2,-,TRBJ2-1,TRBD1,CASREDRVTYNEQFF,TGTGCCAGCAGAGAAGACAGGGTAACCTACAATGAGCAGTTCTTC
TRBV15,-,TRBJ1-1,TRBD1,CATNIWTGGTEAFF,TGTGCCACCAACATATGGACAGGGGGAACTGAAGCTTTCTTT
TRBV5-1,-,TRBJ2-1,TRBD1,CASSWGQGENEQFF,TGCGCCAGCAGCTGGGGACAGGGTGAGAATGAGCAGTTCTTC
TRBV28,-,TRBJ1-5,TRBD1,CASSFPTGIQPQHF,TGTGCCAGCAGTTTTCCGACAGGGATTCAGCCCCAGCATTTT
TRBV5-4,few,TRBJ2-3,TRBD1,CASSRTGDADTQYF,TGTGCCAGCAGCAGGACAGGGGACGCAGATACGCAGTATTTT
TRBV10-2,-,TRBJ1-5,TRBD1,CASSGDREQPQHF,TGCGCCAGCAGCGGGGACAGGGAACAGCCCCAGCATTTT
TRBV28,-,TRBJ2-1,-,CASSWGGGSLGDEQFF,TGTGCCAGCAGTTGGGGGGGCGGGAGTCTAGGCGATGAGCAGTTCTTC
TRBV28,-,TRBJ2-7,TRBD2,CASSPGTSGSRSYEQYF,TGTGCCAGCAGTCCCGGGACTAGCGGGAGCCGGTCCTACGAGCAGTACTTC
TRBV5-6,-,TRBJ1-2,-,CASRVRVYTGLGYGYTF,TGTGCCAGCAGGGTGAGGGTCTACACAGGACTAGGCTATGGCTACACCTTC
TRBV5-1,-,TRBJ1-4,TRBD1,CASSTGGSEKLFF,TGCGCCAGCAGCACAGGGGGTAGTGAAAAACTGTTTTTT
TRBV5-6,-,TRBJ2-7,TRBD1,CASSLGQGAYEQYF,TGTGCCAGCAGCTTGGGACAGGGGGCCTACGAGCAGTACTTC
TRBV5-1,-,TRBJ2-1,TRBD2,CASSLAVSGYNEQFF,TGCGCCAGCAGCTTGGCCGTTAGCGGGTACAATGAGCAGTTCTTC
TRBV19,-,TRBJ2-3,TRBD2,CASRAGTSGLWDTQYF,TGTGCCAGTAGAGCCGGGACTAGTGGTTTGTGGGATACGCAGTATTTT
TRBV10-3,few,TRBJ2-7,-,CATQGSWLGEYEQYF,TGTGCCACTCAGGGTTCTTGGCTGGGCGAATACGAGCAGTACTTC
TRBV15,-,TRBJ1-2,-,CATSRVRGSSRRGYTF,TGTGCCACCAGCAGAGTACGCGGGAGTTCCCGGCGGGGCTACACCTTC
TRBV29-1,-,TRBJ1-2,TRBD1,CSVVETGPVYGYTF,TGCAGCGTTGTGGAGACAGGGCCGGTGTATGGCTACACCTTC
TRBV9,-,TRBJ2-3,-,CASSAISTDTQYF,TGTGCCAGCAGCGCAATTAGCACAGATACGCAGTATTTT
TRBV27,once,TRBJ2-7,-,CASSLRFSGYEQYF,TGTGCCAGCAGTTTACGGTTTTCCGGCTACGAGCAGTACTTC
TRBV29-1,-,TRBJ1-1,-,CSVEETSTEAFF,TGCAGCGTTGAAGAAACATCCACTGAAGCTTTCTTT